These 2 T cell receptor beta chains originate from one sample sequenced in a study of CD8+CD57+ T cells in acquired aplastic anemia. The use of genomic DNA as template underpinned the TCR beta VDJ and CDR3 profiling. TCRdb fed the reads into MiXCR, producing one record per CDR3 protein. The data contain approximately 380,000 distinct CDR3 sequences, around 68% of them seen just once; the ten biggest clones take up 4%. The sequenced sample consisted of sorted CD4+, CD8+, or CD8+CD57+ T cells (not recorded which) from PBMCs. These receptors all stem from a human donor in good health, serving as a control.

This clonotype was seen at least ten times. The chain joins TRBV6-5 to TRBJ2-7; 12 bases fit TRBD1. The CDR3 is 16 amino acids. Germline trimming cut 2 bases from V and 3 bases from J; bases unmatched to any gene: 5. The V gene's germline CDR1 is MNHEY and CDR2 SVGAGI. The DNA for the CDR3 is TGTGCCAGCAGTTACCGTGGGGACAGGGGGCGCTACGAGCAGTACTTC. Protein product: CASSYRGDRGRYEQYF.

Remarks on this clonotype: A much larger clone differs by one base, so this may be a read error. The chain recombines TRBV6-4 with TRBJ1-2; tentative D call: TRBD1 (5 bases). The germline CDR1 and CDR2 sequences are MRHNA and SNTAGT. Trimming shortened V by 8 bases and J by 7 bases, and 11 bases separated the two germline ends. CDR3 length equals 11 residues. The CDR3 loop reads CASQGVCGYTF. CDR3 in DNA: TGTGCCAGCCAGGGAGTTTGTGGCTACACCTTC.